Included here is one T cell receptor beta chain sequence, with context. This clonotype has only a few counts. The antigen this receptor binds is unknown. No quality values exist for individual bases; no much larger clone is one base distant. The record originates from a study of early T cells in non-severe SARS-CoV-2 infection (dated by TCRdb to 2020 to 2023). Study-level background: Bulk RNA from unsorted whole blood was used for TCR sequencing, so alpha and beta chains could not be paired.

A case-control design nested within a healthcare worker cohort in London, UK, was used, with weekly nasopharyngeal swab PCR tests and blood sampling performed. Healthcare workers were enrolled in the week of the UK lockdown, from 23 to 31 March 2020, and were followed every week for up to about 16 weeks. Study-level results and caveats: VDJdb matching was skewed toward anti-spike CD8 responses and likely underestimated virus-specific expansions by missing private and CD4 specificities.

Libraries were constructed by 5' RACE. Sequencing relied on a NextSeq 500. The TCR library protocol attached unique molecular identifiers to individual cDNA molecules to correct for sequencing error and PCR bias. Both TCR alpha and beta chains were sequenced, and tight co-correlation was observed between alpha and beta sequence abundances in each sample. Per the original workflow: Decombinator V4 was used to annotate TCR sequences for V gene, J gene and CDR3. TCRs were defined as expanded if a significant change between any two time points was detected under a Poisson model with p below 0.0001. TCR abundances were normalised to the total number of TCRs sequenced in each sample and reported as counts per million. MAIT TCRs were defined by TRAV1-2 paired with TRAJ12, TRAJ20 or TRAJ33, and iNKT TCRs by TRAV10 paired with TRAJ18. VDJdb, accessed on 1 November 2021, was searched for TCRs annotated for CMV, EBV and SARS-CoV-2, and TCRs annotated for more than one antigen were excluded. The public reads were quality trimmed at Q25 with fastp and then assembled into clones with MiXCR by TCRdb, keeping productive beta chains. Entries that share a CDR3 protein sequence are merged under the most common genes and DNA. TCRdb, rather than the study authors, made the V and J calls. The sample table holds around 29,000 distinct CDR3 sequences, of which under 10% were seen once. The leading ten clones occupy approximately 15% of the sample.

The germline V gene supplies CDR1 ENHRY and CDR2 SYGVKD. Measured from the cysteine to the phenylalanine, the CDR3 is 11 residues long. Of the read, only the CDR3 DNA is kept; its 33 bases are in frame from base 1. V is shortened by 0 bases, J by 5 bases, and the region joining them spans 0 bases. Rearrangement joined TRBV10-3 to TRBJ2-3; the D gene is unclear. Material for sequencing was whole blood. This receptor was obtained from an adult who was a healthcare worker with PCR-confirmed SARS-CoV-2 infection or an uninfected control (not recorded which). The sequenced DNA: TGTGCCATCAGTGAGTCAGATACGCAGTATTTT. It codes for CAISESDTQYF.